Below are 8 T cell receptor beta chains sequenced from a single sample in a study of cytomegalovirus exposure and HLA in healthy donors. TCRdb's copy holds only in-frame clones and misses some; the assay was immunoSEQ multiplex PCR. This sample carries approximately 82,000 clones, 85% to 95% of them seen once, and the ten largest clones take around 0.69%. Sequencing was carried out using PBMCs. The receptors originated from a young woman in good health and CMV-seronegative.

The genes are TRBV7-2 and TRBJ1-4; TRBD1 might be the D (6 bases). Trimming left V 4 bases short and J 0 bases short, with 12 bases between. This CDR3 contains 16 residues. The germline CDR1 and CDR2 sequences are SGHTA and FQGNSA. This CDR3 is CASSSGQPSTNEKLFF. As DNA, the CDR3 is TGTGCCAGCAGCTCAGGACAGCCTTCAACTAATGAAAAACTGTTTTTT.

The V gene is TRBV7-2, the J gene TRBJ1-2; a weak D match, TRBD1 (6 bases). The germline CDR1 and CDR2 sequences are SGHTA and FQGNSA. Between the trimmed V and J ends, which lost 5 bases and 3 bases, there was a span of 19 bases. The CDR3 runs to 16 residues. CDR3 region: CASSAGVRGPYYGYTF. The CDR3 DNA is TGTGCCAGCAGCGCAGGGGTACGGGGCCCATACTATGGCTACACCTTC.

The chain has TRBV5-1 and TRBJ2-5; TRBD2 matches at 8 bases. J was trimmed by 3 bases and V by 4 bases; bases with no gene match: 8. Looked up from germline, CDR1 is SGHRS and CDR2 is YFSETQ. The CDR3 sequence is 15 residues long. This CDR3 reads CASSHGGGIKETQYF. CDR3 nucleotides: TGCGCCAGCAGCCACGGGGGGGGAATTAAAGAGACCCAGTACTTC.

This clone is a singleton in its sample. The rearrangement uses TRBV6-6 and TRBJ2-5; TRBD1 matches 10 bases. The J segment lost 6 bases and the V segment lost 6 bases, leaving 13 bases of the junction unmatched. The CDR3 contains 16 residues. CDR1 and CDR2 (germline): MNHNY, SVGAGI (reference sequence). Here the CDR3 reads CASRNPGQGTGKTQYF. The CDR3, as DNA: TGTGCCAGCAGGAATCCGGGACAGGGGACGGGAAAGACCCAGTACTTC.

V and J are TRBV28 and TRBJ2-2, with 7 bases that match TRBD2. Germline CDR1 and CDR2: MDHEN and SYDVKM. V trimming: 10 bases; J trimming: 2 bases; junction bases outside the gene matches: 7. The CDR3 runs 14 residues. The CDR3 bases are TGTGCCACATGGCCGGGACTAAACACCGGGGAGCTGTTTTTT. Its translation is CATWPGLNTGELFF.

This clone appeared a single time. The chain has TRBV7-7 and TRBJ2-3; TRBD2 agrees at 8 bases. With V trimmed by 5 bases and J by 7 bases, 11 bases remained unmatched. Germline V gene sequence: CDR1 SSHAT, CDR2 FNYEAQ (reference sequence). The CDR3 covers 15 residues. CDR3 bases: TGTGCCAGCAGCCCCCAAGCGGGAGCTGGGAATACGCAGTATTTT. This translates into CASSPQAGAGNTQYF.

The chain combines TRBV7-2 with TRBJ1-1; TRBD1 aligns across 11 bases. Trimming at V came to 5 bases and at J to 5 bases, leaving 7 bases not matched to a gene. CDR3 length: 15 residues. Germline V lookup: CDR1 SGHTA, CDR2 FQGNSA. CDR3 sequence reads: CASSPGTGGRTEAFF. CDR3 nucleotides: TGTGCCAGCAGCCCAGGGACAGGGGGGAGAACTGAAGCTTTCTTT.

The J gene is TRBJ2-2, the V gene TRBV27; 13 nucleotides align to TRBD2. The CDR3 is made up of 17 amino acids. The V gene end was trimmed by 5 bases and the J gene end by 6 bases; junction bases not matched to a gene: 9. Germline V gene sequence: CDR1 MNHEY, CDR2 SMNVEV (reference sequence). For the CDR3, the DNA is TGTGCCAGCAGTCGGACTAGCGGGAGCTCATCCGCCGGGGAGCTGTTTTTT. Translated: CASSRTSGSSSAGELFF.